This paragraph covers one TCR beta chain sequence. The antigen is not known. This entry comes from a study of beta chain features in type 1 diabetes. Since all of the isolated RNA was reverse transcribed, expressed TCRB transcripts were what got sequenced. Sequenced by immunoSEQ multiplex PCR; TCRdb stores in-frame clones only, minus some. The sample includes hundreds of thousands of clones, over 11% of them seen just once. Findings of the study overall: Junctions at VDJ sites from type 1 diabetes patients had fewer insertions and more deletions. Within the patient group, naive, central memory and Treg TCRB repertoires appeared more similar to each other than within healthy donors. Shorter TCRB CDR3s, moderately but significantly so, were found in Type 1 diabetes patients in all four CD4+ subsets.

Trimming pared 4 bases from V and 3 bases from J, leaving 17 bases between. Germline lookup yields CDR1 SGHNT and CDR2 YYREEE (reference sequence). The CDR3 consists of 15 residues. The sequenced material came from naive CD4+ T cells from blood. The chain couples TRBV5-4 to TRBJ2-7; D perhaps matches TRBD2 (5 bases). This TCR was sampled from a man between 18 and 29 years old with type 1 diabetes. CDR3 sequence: CASSRSGKSGYEQYF. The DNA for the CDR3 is TGTGCCAGCAGCCGATCCGGGAAAAGCGGCTACGAGCAGTACTTC.